What follows are 18 T cell receptor beta chains derived from one specimen sequenced in a study of sequential checkpoint blockade in melanoma. The assay was immunoSEQ multiplex PCR, and TCRdb's table has in-frame clones only and misses some. The table shows about 10,000 clones, with roughly 73% occurring only once. Sample treatment: randomized to nivolumab then ipilimumab (arm A) or the reverse (arm B). The input for sequencing was CD8+ T cells sorted from blood (inferred from file names), taken from a patient given nivolumab and ipilimumab in sequence. The receptors here all came from a human donor with melanoma.

This clone was detected a few times. V is TRBV27 and J is TRBJ2-1, with 7 bases identical to TRBD2. Germline loops: CDR1 MNHEY, CDR2 SMNVEV (reference sequence). The J segment lost 3 bases and the V segment lost 4 bases, leaving 6 bases of the junction unmatched. The CDR3 has 15 amino acids. The CDR3 bases are TGTGCCAGCAGTTCCTGGACTAGTAACTACAATGAGCAGTTCTTC. It yields the protein CASSSWTSNYNEQFF.

CDR3 protein: CASSQRENYEQYF. The CDR3 DNA follows: TGCGCCAGCAGCCAACGAGAAAACTACGAGCAGTACTTC. The genes are TRBV4-1 and TRBJ2-7; D remains unclear. V was pared by 2 bases and J by 3 bases, with 8 bases between. CDR3 size: 13 residues. Germline V lookup: CDR1 MGHRA, CDR2 YSYEKL.

The CDR3 DNA reads as TGTGCCAGCAGCCCCGGGACAGCCCCGGCCAATGAGCAGTTCTTC. Translating gives CASSPGTAPANEQFF. The genes are TRBV7-2 and TRBJ2-1, with 7 bases matching TRBD1. The CDR3 runs 15 residues. V dropped 5 bases and J dropped 6; count of bases not matched to a gene: 10. From germline, CDR1 is SGHTA and CDR2 FQGNSA.

The chain combines TRBV19 with TRBJ1-1; D unclear. This CDR3 contains 12 residues. Germline CDR1 reads LNHDA; CDR2 reads SQIVND (reference sequence). V was pared by 5 bases and J by 0 bases, with 4 bases between. In DNA form, the CDR3 reads TGTGCCAGTAGTCTAATGAACACTGAAGCTTTCTTT. Amino acid sequence: CASSLMNTEAFF. Looking up the rest from reference TRBV19 and TRBJ1-1 gives the full variable domain: DGGITQSPKYLFRKEGQNVTLSCEQNLNHDAMYWYRQDPGQGLRLIYYSQIVNDFQKGDIAEGYSVSREKKESFPLTVTSAQKNPTAFYLCASSLMNTEAFFGQGTRLTVV.

The chain couples TRBV15 to TRBJ2-2; 10 bases agree with TRBD2. The V and J ends lost 0 bases and 5 bases, in that order; junction bases with no gene match: 6. This CDR3 region has 17 residues. The germline gives CDR1 LNHNV, CDR2 YYDKDF (reference sequence). CDR3 nucleotide sequence: TGTGCCACCAGCAGAGATAGGTCTAGCGGGAGAACCGGGGAGCTGTTTTTT. Its translation: CATSRDRSSGRTGELFF.

The chain has TRBV4-1 and TRBJ2-7; 11 nucleotides line up with TRBD2. This CDR3 spans 16 amino acids. The germline V gene has CDR1 MGHRA and CDR2 YSYEKL. Losses at the gene ends were 3 bases for V and 3 bases for J; bases not matched to a gene: 7. The CDR3 spells CASSHGLTSGNYEQYF. CDR3 bases: TGCGCCAGCAGCCACGGATTGACTAGCGGGAACTACGAGCAGTACTTC.

The chain links TRBV27 to TRBJ2-1, with 8 bases aligning to TRBD1. The CDR3 contains 16 residues. Unmatched junction bases numbered 8, after V lost 4 bases and J lost 3 bases. Germline assignment: CDR1 MNHEY and CDR2 SMNVEV (reference sequence). CDR3 region: CASSYTGGPIYNEQFF. The CDR3, as DNA: TGTGCCAGCAGTTACACAGGGGGTCCCATCTACAATGAGCAGTTCTTC.

The chain employs TRBV27 and TRBJ2-7, with 10 bases that match TRBD2. CDR1 is MNHEY and CDR2 is SMNVEV in the germline V gene (reference sequence). The CDR3 has 15 residues. With V trimmed by 5 bases and J by 2 bases, 6 bases remained unmatched. CDR3: CASSGWTSGTYEQYF. The CDR3 DNA reads TGTGCCAGCAGTGGATGGACTAGCGGCACCTACGAGCAGTACTTC.

The V gene is TRBV27, the J gene TRBJ1-1; D possibly corresponds to TRBD1 (5 bases). The CDR3 runs to 15 residues. Deletions cut 0 bases from V and 4 bases from J, with 12 bases between. Per germline, CDR1 MNHEY and CDR2 SMNVEV (reference sequence). CDR3: CASSLSIGAATEAFF. Written as DNA, the CDR3 is TGTGCCAGCAGTTTATCGATAGGGGCCGCCACTGAAGCTTTCTTT.

This clone was found a few times. The chain employs TRBV27 and TRBJ2-1; 8 bases agree with TRBD2. Germline CDR1 MNHEY, CDR2 SMNVEV (reference sequence). The junction had 3 bases not matched to a gene; V was cut back by 5 bases and J by 6 bases. This CDR3 has 13 amino acids. The CDR3: CASSELAVNEQFF. CDR3 DNA: TGTGCCAGCAGTGAACTAGCGGTCAATGAGCAGTTCTTC.

The V gene is TRBV7-2, the J gene TRBJ1-5; D is ambiguous. The CDR3 loop spans 14 amino acids. The germline V gene encodes CDR1 SGHTA and CDR2 FQGNSA. V was cut by 2 bases and J by 0 bases, with 5 bases left in between. For the CDR3, the DNA is TGTGCCAGCAGCTTACACTTTAGCAATCAGCCCCAGCATTTT. Amino acid sequence: CASSLHFSNQPQHF. Full variable domain (missing parts from reference TRBV7-2 and TRBJ1-5): GAGVSQSPSNKVTEKGKDVELRCDPISGHTALYWYRQSLGQGLEFLIYFQGNSAPDKSGLPSDRFSAERTGGSVSTLTIQRTQQEDSAVYLCASSLHFSNQPQHFGDGTRLSIL.

This clone was observed a single time. This sequence joins TRBV9 and TRBJ1-2; 9 bases are shared with TRBD1. Germline V gene sequence: CDR1 SGDLS, CDR2 YYNGEE. V gave up 3 bases and J gave up 6 bases; unmatched junction bases: 6. This CDR3 is 14 amino acids long. The CDR3 spells CASSAGTGHNGYTF. The CDR3 DNA sequence: TGTGCCAGCAGCGCCGGGACAGGGCATAATGGCTACACCTTC.

Details on this clone: Distinct nucleotide sequences in the sample also encode this CDR3. The J gene is TRBJ2-7, the V gene TRBV19, with TRBD2 identical over 14 bases. CDR3 length: 13 residues. V trimming: 10 bases; J trimming: 7 bases; junction bases outside the gene matches: 6. Germline V gene lookup returns CDR1 LNHDA and CDR2 SQIVND (reference sequence). The CDR3 reads CATGTSGSYEQYF. The CDR3 region has the DNA TGTGCCACTGGGACTAGCGGGAGTTATGAGCAGTACTTC. Combining the CDR3 with reference TRBV19 and TRBJ2-7 gives the whole variable domain DGGITQSPKYLFRKEGQNVTLSCEQNLNHDAMYWYRQDPGQGLRLIYYSQIVNDFQKGDIAEGYSVSREKKESFPLTVTSAQKNPTAFYLCATGTSGSYEQYFGPGTRLTVT.

The chain uses TRBV27 and TRBJ2-3; D perhaps matches TRBD1 (5 bases). The CDR3 has 13 residues. Deletions cut 2 bases from V and 2 bases from J, with 5 bases between. CDR1 is MNHEY, CDR2 SMNVEV, per germline (reference sequence). DNA of the CDR3: TGTGCCAGCAGTTTAGGGGCCACAGATACGCAGTATTTT. It translates to CASSLGATDTQYF.

The V gene is TRBV27, the J gene TRBJ1-1; a possible D gene is TRBD1 (5 bases). V was pared by 4 bases and J by 4 bases, with 13 bases between. This CDR3 comprises 14 residues. Per the germline V gene, CDR1 is MNHEY and CDR2 is SMNVEV (reference sequence). As DNA, the CDR3 is TGTGCCAGCAGTTACGGAGGGGTCGGCACTGAAGCTTTCTTT. Protein: CASSYGGVGTEAFF.

The chain links TRBV19 to TRBJ1-2, with D perhaps TRBD1 (6 bases). The germline V gene encodes CDR1 LNHDA and CDR2 SQIVND (reference sequence). V lost 10 bases to trimming and J lost 3 bases, with 15 bases between them. There are 13 residues in the CDR3. The CDR3 nucleotides read TGTGCCACCAAGGGGGGGGCGGACTATGGCTACACCTTC. Amino acid sequence: CATKGGADYGYTF. The whole variable domain, remainder taken from reference TRBV19 and TRBJ1-2, is DGGITQSPKYLFRKEGQNVTLSCEQNLNHDAMYWYRQDPGQGLRLIYYSQIVNDFQKGDIAEGYSVSREKKESFPLTVTSAQKNPTAFYLCATKGGADYGYTFGSGTRLTVV.

This clone was recorded a few times. The chain uses TRBV19 and TRBJ2-7; TRBD1 agrees at 9 bases. The germline V gene has CDR1 LNHDA and CDR2 SQIVND (reference sequence). This CDR3 has 14 residues. With V trimmed by 5 bases and J by 1 base, 3 bases remained unmatched. The CDR3 loop is CASSWTGVSYEQYF. CDR3 coding DNA: TGTGCCAGTAGTTGGACAGGGGTATCCTACGAGCAGTACTTC.

There are a few counts of this clone. The gene calls are TRBV14 and TRBJ2-7, with D possibly TRBD2 on 6 matching bases. The CDR3 length is 13 residues. Germline assignment: CDR1 SGHDN and CDR2 FVKESK. Trimming shortened V by 3 bases and J by 2 bases, and 8 bases separated the two germline ends. The CDR3 spells CASSHGTPYEQYF. CDR3 nucleotide sequence: TGTGCCAGCAGCCACGGGACTCCCTACGAGCAGTACTTC.